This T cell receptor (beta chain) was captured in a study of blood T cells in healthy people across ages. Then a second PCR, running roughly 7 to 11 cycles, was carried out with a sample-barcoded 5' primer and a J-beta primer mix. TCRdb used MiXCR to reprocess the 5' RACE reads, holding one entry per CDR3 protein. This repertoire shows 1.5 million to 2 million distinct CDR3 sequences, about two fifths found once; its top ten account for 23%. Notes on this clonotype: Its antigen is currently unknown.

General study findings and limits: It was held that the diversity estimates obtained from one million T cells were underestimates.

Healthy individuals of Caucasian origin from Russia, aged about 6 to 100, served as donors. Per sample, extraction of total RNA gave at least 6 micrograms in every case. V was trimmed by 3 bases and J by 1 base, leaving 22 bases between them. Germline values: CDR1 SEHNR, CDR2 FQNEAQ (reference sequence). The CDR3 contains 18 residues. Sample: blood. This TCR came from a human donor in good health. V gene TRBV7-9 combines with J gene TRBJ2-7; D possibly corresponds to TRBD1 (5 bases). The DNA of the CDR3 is TGTGCCAGCAGCTTGACACGGTGGGGCTCGGAGTGGTCCTACGAGCAGTACTTC. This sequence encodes CASSLTRWGSEWSYEQYF.